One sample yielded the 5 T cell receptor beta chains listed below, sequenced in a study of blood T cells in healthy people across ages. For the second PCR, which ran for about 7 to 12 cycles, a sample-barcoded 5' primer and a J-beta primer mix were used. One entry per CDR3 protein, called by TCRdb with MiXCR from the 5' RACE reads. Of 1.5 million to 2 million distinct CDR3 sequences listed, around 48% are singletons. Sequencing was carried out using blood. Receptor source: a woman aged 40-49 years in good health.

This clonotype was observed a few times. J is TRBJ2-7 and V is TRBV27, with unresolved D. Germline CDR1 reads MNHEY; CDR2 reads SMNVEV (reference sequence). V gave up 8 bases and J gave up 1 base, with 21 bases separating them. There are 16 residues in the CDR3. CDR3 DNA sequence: TGTGCCAGCGGCAAGGACCTCACCCATCCATCCTACGAGCAGTACTTC. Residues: CASGKDLTHPSYEQYF.

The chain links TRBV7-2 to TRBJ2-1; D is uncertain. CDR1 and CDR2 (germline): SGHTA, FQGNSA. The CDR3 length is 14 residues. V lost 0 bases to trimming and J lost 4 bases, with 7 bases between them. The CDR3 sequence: CASSLALDYNEQFF. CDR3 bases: TGTGCCAGCAGCTTAGCTCTAGATTACAATGAGCAGTTCTTC. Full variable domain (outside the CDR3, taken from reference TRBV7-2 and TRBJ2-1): GAGVSQSPSNKVTEKGKDVELRCDPISGHTALYWYRQSLGQGLEFLIYFQGNSAPDKSGLPSDRFSAERTGGSVSTLTIQRTQQEDSAVYLCASSLALDYNEQFFGPGTRLTVL.

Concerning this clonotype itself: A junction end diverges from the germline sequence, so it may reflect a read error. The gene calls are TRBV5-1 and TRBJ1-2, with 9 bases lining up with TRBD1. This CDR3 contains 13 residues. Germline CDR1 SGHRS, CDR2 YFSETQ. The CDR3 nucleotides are TGCGCCAGCAGCATACGACAGGGACAGGGCTTCACCTTC. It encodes CASSIRQGQGFTF.

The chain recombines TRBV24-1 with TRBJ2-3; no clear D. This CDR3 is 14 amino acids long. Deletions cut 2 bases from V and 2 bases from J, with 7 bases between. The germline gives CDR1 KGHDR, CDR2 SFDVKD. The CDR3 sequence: CATSDSPITDTQYF. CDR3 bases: TGTGCCACCAGTGATTCCCCAATCACAGATACGCAGTATTTT.

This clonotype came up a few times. The CDR3 region is CASSTRDRGASGCVCEQYF. CDR3 nucleotide sequence: TGTGCCAGCAGCACCCGGGACAGGGGTGCGTCTGGGTGCGTCTGCGAGCAGTACTTC. The chain joins TRBV7-2 to TRBJ2-7; 10 positions match TRBD1. This CDR3 has 19 residues. Germline loops: CDR1 SGHTA, CDR2 FQGNSA. Trimming at V came to 5 bases and at J to 6 bases, leaving 22 bases not matched to a gene.